This TCR beta chain was recorded in a study of blood T cell repertoires in COVID-19. Produced via immunoSEQ multiplex PCR; TCRdb's table is partial and in-frame only. The sample lists approximately 300,000 clones, around nine tenths seen once, with 3% to 5% in the top ten. Researchers sorted participants into cohorts using their self-reported clinical history. This clone has only one observation. Looked up from germline, CDR1 is MNHEY and CDR2 is SVGEGT. The CDR3 loop spans 15 amino acids. V was clipped by 5 bases and J by 2 bases; unmatched bases: 7. The rearrangement joins TRBV6-2 or TRBV6-3 to TRBJ2-7; 9 bases map to TRBD1. The sample consisted of PBMCs or T cells enriched from blood (not recorded which). This receptor was taken from a woman aged 25 to 39 who had been exposed to COVID-19. The CDR3 DNA sequence: TGTGCCAGCAGTACGTTCCGGGACAGGGCCTACGAGCAGTACTTC. This gives the protein CASSTFRDRAYEQYF.